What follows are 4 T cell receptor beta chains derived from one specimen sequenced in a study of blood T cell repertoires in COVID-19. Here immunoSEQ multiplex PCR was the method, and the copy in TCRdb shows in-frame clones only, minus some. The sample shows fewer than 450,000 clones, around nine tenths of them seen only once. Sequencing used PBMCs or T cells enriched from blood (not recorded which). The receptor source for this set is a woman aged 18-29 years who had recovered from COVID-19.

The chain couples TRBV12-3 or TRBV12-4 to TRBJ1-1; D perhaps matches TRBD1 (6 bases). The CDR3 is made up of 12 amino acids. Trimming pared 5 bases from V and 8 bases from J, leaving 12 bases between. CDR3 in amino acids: CASSLRQAEAFF. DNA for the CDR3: TGTGCCAGCAGTCTCAGACAGGCGGAAGCTTTCTTT.

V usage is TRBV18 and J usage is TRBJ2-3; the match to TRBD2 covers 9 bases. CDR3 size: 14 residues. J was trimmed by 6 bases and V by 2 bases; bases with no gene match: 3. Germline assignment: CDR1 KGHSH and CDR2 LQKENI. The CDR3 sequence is CASSPAGGADTQYF. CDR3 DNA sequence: TGTGCCAGCTCACCAGCGGGGGGGGCGGATACGCAGTATTTT.

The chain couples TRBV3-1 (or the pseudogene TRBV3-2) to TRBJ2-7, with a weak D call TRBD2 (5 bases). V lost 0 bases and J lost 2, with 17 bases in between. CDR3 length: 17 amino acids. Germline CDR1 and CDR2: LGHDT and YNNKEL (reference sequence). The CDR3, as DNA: TGTGCCAGCAGCCAAGATCTGAGAGCCGGACTGACCTACGAGCAGTACTTC. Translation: CASSQDLRAGLTYEQYF.

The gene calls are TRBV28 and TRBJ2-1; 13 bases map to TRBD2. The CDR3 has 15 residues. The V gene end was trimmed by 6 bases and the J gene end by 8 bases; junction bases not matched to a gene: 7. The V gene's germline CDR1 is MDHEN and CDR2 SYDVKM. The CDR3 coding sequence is TGTGCCAGCAGCCTACTAGCGGGGGGGGTAGATGAGCAGTTCTTC. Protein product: CASSLLAGGVDEQFF. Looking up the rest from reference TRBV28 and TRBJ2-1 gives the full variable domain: DVKVTQSSRYLVKRTGEKVFLECVQDMDHENMFWYRQDPGLGLRLIYFSYDVKMKEKGDIPEGYSVSREKKERFSLILESASTNQTSMYLCASSLLAGGVDEQFFGPGTRLTVL.